This TCR beta chain was sequenced during a study of blood T cell repertoires in COVID-19. This clone occurred once. The repertoire was sequenced with immunoSEQ multiplex PCR; TCRdb's copy has only in-frame clones and lacks some. The sample has 180,000 or so clones; over 80% are singletons. Unmatched junction bases numbered 7, after V lost 4 bases and J lost 5 bases. The CDR3 is 14 residues long. Looked up from germline, CDR1 is MNHEY and CDR2 is SVGAGI. The chain combines TRBV6-5 with TRBJ1-1; 7 bases map to TRBD1. Sequenced: PBMCs or T cells enriched from blood (not recorded which). This TCR was recovered from a woman aged 55 to 70 who had recovered from COVID-19. CDR3 sequence reads: CASSSEQGTTEAFF. The DNA of the CDR3 is TGTGCCAGCAGTTCTGAACAGGGGACGACTGAAGCTTTCTTT.